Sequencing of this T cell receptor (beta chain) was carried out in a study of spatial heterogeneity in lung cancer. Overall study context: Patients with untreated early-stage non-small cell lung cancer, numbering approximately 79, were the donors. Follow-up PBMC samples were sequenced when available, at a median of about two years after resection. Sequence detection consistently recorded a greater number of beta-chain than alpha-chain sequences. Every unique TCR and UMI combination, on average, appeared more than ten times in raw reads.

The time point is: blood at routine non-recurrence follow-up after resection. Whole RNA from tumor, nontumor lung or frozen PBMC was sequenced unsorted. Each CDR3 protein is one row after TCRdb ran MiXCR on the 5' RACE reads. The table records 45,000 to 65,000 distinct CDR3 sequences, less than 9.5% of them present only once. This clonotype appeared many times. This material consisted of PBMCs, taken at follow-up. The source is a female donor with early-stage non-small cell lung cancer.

In DNA, the CDR3 is TGCGCCAGCAGCCAAGCTGGGGGTAACTATGGCTACACCTTC. Residues: CASSQAGGNYGYTF. The V call is TRBV4-1, the J call TRBJ1-2; D perhaps matches TRBD1 (5 bases). The V end was cut by 1 base, the J end by 1 base, with 7 bases between. CDR1 is MGHRA and CDR2 is YSYEKL in the germline V gene. The CDR3 sequence is 14 residues long.